This TCR beta chain originates from a study of blood T cells in healthy people across ages. Germline loops: CDR1 SGHTA, CDR2 FQGTGA. This CDR3 region has 20 residues. Next came a second PCR, run for roughly 6 to 11 cycles, which used a sample-barcoded 5' primer along with a J-beta primer mix. TCRdb reanalysed the 5' RACE reads using MiXCR and keeps one entry per CDR3 protein. The data contain 1,100,000 or so distinct CDR3 sequences, less than 50% of them singletons. The J gene is TRBJ2-1, the V gene TRBV7-3; D possibly matches TRBD1 or TRBD2 (5 bases each). The J call may not be correct, given that the DNA end is closer to TRBJ2-7. The TCR comes from a woman aged 55-69 years in good health. Sequencing was done on a sample of blood. The CDR3 is CASSLLSRPPGRGSYNEQYF. In DNA, the CDR3 is TGTGCCAGCAGCTTATTATCGAGACCGCCAGGGAGAGGCTCCTACAATGAGCAGTACTTC.